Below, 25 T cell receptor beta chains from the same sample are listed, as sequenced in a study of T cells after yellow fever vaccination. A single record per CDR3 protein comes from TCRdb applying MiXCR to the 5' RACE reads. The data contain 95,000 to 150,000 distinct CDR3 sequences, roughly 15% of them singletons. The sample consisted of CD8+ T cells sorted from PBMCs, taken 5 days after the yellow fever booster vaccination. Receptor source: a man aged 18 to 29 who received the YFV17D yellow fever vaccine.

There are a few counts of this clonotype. CDR3 loop: CASSQQVLSYNEQFF. The CDR3 bases are TGTGCCAGCAGTCAACAGGTATTGTCCTACAATGAGCAGTTCTTC. The V gene is TRBV27, the J gene TRBJ2-1; D is perhaps TRBD1 (5 bases). The CDR3 sequence is 15 residues long. V lost 5 bases and J lost 1, with 12 bases in between. Germline V lookup: CDR1 MNHEY, CDR2 SMNVEV (reference sequence).

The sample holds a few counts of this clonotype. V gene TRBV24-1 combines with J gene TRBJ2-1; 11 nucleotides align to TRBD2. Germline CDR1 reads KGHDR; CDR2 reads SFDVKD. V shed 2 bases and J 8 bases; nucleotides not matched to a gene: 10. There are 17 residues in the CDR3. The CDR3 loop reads CATSDSSGTSGIYEQFF. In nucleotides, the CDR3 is TGTGCCACCAGTGATTCATCCGGGACTAGCGGTATCTATGAGCAGTTCTTC.

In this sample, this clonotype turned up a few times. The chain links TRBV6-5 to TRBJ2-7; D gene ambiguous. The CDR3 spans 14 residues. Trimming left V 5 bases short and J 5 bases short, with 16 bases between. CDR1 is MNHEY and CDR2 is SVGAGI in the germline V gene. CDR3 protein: CASSVDLSGDEQYF. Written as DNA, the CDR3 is TGTGCCAGCAGTGTCGACCTAAGTGGGGACGAGCAGTACTTC.

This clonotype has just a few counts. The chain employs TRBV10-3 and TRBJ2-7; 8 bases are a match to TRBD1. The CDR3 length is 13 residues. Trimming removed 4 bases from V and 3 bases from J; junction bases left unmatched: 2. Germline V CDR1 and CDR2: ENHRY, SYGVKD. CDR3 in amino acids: CAISVDRDYEQYV. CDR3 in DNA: TGTGCCATCAGTGTGGACAGGGACTACGAGCAGTACGTC.

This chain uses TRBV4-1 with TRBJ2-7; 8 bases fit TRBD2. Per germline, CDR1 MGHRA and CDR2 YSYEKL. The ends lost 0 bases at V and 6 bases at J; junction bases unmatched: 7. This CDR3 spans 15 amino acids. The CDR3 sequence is CASSQESGGAPEQYF. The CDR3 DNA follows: TGCGCCAGCAGCCAAGAATCCGGGGGGGCGCCCGAGCAGTACTTC.

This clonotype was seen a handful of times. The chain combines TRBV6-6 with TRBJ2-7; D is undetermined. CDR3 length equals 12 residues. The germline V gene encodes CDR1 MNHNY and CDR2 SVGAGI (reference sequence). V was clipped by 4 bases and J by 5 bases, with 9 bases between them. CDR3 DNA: TGTGCCAGCAGTTCCTTTACAAACGAGCAGTACTTC. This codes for CASSSFTNEQYF.

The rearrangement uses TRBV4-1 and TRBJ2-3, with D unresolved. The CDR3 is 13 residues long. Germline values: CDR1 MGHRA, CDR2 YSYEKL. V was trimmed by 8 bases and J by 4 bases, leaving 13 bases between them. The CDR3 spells CASAVVAADTQYF. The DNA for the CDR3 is TGCGCCAGCGCGGTAGTAGCCGCAGATACGCAGTATTTT.

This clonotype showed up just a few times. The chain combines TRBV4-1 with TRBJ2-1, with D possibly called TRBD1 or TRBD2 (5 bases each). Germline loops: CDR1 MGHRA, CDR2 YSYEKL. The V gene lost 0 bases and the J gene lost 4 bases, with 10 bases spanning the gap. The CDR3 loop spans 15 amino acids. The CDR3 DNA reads TGCGCCAGCAGCCAAGATCACGGGGCATACAATGAGCAGTTCTTC. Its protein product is CASSQDHGAYNEQFF.

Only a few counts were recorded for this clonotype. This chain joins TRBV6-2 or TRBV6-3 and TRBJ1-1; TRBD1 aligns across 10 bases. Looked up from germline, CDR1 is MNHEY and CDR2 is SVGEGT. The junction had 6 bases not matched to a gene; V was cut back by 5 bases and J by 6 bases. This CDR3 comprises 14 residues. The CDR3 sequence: CASSLTGTGAEAFF. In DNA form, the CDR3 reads TGTGCCAGCAGTCTTACCGGGACAGGGGCTGAAGCTTTCTTT.

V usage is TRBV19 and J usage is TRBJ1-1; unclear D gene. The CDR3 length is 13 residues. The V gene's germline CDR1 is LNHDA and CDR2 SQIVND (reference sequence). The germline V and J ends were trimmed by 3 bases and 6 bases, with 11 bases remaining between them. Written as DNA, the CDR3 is TGTGCCAGTAGTATTGGAGCGGGTTCTGAAGCTTTCTTT. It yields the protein CASSIGAGSEAFF.

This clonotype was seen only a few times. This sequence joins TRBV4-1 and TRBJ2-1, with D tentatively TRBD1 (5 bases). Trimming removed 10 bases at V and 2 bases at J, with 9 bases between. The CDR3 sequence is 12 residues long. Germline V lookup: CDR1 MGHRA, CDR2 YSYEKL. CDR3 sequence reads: CATRTPYNEQFF. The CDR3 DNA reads TGCGCCACTCGGACACCCTACAATGAGCAGTTCTTC.

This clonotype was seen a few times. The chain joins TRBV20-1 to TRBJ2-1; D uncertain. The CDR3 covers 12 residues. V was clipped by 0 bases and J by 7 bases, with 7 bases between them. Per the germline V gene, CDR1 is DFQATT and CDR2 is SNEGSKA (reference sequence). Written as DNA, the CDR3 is TGCAGTGCTAGAGAGTTGGAGAATGAGCAGTTCTTC. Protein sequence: CSARELENEQFF.

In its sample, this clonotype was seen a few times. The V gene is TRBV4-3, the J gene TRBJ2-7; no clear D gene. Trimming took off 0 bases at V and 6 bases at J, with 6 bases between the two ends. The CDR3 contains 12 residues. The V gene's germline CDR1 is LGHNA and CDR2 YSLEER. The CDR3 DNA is TGCGCCAGCAGCCAAGATCGAGGCGAGCAGTACGTC. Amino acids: CASSQDRGEQYV.

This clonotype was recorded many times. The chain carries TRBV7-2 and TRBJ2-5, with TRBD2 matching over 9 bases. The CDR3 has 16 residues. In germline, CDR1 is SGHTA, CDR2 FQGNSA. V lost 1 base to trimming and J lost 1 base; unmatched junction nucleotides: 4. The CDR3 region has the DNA TGTGCCAGCAGCTTAGGCCTAGCGGGGCCCCAAGAGACCCAGTACTTC. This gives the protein CASSLGLAGPQETQYF.

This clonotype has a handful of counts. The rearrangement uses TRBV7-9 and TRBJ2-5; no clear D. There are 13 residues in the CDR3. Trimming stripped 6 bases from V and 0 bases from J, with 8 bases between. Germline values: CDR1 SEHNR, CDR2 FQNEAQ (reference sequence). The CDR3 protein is CASSPPNQETQYF. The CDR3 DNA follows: TGTGCCAGCAGTCCCCCTAACCAAGAGACCCAGTACTTC.

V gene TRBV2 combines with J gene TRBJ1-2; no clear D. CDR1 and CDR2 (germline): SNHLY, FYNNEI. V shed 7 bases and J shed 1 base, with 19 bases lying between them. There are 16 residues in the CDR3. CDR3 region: CASILLRALVNYGYTF. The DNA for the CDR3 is TGTGCCAGCATCCTGCTACGGGCGCTTGTTAACTATGGCTACACCTTC.

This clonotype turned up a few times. The CDR3 is CASSYGLANEQFF. CDR3 in DNA: TGTGCCAGCAGTTACGGGCTAGCCAATGAGCAGTTCTTC. V is TRBV6-5 and J is TRBJ2-1, with D possibly matching TRBD2 (5 bases). Germline CDR1 is MNHEY and CDR2 is SVGAGI. This CDR3 is built from 13 residues. V was shortened by 2 bases and J by 6 bases, with 8 bases between the two germline ends.

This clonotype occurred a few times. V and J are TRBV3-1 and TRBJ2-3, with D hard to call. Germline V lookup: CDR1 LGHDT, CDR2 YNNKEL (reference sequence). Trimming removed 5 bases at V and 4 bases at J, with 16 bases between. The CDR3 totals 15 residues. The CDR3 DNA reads TGTGCCAGCAGCGGTCGACTCCGCCGCGCAGATACGCAGTATTTT. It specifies CASSGRLRRADTQYF.

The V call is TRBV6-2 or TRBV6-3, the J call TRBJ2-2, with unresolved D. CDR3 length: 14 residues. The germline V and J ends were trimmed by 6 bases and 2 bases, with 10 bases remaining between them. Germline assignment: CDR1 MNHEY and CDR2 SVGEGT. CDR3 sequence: CASRYVDNTGELFF. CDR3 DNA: TGTGCCAGCAGATACGTAGACAACACCGGGGAGCTGTTTTTT.

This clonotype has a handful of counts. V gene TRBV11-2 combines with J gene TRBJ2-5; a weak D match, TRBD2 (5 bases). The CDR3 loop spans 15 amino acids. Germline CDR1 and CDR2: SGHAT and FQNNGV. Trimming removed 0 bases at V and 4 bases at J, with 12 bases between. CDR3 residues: CASSLEWSSSETQYF. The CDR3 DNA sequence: TGTGCCAGCAGCTTAGAATGGTCTAGCTCAGAGACCCAGTACTTC.

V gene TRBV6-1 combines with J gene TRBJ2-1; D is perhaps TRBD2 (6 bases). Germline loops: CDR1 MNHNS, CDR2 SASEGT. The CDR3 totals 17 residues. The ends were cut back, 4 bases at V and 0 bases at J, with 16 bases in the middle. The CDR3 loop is CASSVPGTSSSYNEQFF. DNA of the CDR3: TGTGCCAGCAGTGTCCCTGGGACTTCTAGCTCCTACAATGAGCAGTTCTTC.

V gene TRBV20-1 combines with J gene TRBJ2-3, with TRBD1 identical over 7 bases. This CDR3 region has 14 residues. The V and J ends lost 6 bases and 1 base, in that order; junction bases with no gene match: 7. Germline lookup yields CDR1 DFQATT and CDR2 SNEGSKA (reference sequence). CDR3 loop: CSAPGGVGTDTQYF. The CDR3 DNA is TGCAGTGCACCAGGGGGAGTTGGCACAGATACGCAGTATTTT.

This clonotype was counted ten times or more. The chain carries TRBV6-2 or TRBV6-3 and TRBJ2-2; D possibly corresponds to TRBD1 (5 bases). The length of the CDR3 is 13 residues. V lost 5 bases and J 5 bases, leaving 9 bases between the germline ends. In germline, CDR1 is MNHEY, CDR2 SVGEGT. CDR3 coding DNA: TGTGCCAGCAGTCCTCAGGGTACCGGGGAGCTGTTTTTT. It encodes CASSPQGTGELFF.

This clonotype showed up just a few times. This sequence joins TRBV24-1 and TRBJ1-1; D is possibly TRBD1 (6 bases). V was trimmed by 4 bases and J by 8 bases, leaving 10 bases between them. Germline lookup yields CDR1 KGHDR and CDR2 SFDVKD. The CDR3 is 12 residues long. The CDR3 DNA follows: TGTGCCACCAGTGAACAGACAGGAGAAGCTTTCTTT. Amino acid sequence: CATSEQTGEAFF.

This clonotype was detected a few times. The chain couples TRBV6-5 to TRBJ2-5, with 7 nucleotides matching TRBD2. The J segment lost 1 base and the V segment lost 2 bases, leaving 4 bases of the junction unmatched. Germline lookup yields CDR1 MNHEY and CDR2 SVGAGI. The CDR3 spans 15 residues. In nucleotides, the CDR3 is TGTGCCAGCAGTTACCTCGGGGGGATCCAAGAGACCCAGTACTTC. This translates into CASSYLGGIQETQYF.